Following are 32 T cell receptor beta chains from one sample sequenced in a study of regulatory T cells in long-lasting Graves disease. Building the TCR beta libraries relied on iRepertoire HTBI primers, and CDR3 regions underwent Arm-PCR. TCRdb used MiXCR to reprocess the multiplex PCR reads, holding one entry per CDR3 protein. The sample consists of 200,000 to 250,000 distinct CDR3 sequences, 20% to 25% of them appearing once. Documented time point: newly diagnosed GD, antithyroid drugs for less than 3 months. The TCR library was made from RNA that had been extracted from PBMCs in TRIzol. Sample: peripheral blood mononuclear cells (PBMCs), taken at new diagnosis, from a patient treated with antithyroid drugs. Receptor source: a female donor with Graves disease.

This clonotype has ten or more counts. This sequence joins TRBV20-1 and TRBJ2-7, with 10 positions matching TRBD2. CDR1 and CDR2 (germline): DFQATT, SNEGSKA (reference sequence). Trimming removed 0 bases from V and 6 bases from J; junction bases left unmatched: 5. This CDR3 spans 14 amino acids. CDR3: CSARDVAGGLEQYF. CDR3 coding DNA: TGCAGTGCTAGAGATGTAGCGGGAGGACTCGAGCAGTACTTC.

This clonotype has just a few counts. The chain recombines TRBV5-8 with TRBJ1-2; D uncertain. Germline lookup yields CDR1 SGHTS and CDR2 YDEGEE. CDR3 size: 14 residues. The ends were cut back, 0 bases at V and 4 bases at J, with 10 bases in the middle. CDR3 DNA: TGTGCCAGCAGCTTGGCGGCAGGAACCTATGGCTACACCTTC. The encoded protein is CASSLAAGTYGYTF.

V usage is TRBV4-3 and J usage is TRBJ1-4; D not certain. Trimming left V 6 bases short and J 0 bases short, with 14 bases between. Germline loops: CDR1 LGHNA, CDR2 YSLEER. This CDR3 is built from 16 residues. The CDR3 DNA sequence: TGCGCCAGCAGTCCCGCCAGAGATGCAACTAATGAAAAACTGTTTTTT. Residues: CASSPARDATNEKLFF.

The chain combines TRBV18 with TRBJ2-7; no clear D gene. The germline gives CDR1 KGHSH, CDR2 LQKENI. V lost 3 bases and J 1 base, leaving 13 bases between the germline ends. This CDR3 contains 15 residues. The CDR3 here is CASSPTMDVSYEQYF. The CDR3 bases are TGTGCCAGCTCACCGACGATGGATGTTTCCTACGAGCAGTACTTC.

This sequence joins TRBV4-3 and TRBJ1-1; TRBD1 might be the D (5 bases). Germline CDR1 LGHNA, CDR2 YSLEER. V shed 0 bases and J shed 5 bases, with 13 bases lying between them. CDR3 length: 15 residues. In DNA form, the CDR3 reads TGCGCCAGCAGCCAAGATCGAGGGGAGTTGACTGAAGCTTTCTTT. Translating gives CASSQDRGELTEAFF.

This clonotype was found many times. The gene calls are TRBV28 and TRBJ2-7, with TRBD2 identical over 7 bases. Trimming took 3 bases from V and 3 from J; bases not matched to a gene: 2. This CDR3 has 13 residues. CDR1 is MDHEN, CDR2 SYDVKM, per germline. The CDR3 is CASSFSSGYEQYF. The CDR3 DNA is TGTGCCAGCAGTTTTTCTAGCGGCTACGAGCAGTACTTC. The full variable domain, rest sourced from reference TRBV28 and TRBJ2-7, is DVKVTQSSRYLVKRTGEKVFLECVQDMDHENMFWYRQDPGLGLRLIYFSYDVKMKEKGDIPEGYSVSREKKERFSLILESASTNQTSMYLCASSFSSGYEQYFGPGTRLTVT.

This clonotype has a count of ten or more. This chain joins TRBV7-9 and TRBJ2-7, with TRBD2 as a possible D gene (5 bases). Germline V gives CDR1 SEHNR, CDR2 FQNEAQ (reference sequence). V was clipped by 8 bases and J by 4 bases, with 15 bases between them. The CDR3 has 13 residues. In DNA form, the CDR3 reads TGTGCCAGCGATGGGGAGACCTTTTACGAGCAGTACTTC. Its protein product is CASDGETFYEQYF.

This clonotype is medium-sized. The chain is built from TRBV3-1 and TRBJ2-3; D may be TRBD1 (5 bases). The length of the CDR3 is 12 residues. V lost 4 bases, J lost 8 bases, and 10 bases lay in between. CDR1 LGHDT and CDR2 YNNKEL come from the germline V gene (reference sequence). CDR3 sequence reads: CASSPQGGTQYF. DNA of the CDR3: TGTGCCAGCAGCCCGCAGGGTGGTACGCAGTATTTT.

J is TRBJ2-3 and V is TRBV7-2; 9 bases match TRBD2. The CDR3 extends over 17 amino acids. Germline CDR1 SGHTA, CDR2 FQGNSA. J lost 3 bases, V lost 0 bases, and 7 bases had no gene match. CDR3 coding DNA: TGTGCCAGCAGCTTAGCGGTAGCGGGGGCAGGGACAGATACGCAGTATTTT. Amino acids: CASSLAVAGAGTDTQYF.

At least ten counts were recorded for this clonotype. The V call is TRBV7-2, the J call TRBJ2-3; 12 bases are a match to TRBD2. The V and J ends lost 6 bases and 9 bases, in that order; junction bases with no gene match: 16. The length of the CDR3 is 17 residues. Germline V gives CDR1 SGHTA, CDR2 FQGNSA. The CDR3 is CASRPPSGGGLRGTQYF. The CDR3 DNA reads TGTGCCAGCAGGCCTCCTAGCGGGGGGGGGCTCCGAGGGACGCAGTATTTT.

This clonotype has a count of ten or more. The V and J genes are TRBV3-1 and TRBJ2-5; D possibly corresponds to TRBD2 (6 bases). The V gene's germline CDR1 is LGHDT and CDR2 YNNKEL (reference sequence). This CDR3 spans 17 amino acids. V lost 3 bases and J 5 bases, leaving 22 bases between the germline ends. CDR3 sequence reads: CASSQGPLARLSETQYF. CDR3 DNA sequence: TGTGCCAGCAGCCAGGGCCCCCTAGCGCGGCTATCTGAGACCCAGTACTTC.

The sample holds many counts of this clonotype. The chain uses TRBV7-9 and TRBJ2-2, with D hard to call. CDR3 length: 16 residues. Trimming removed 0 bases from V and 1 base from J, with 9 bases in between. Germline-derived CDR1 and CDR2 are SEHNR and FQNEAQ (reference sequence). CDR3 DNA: TGTGCCAGCAGCTTAGCTTGGAGCGAGAACACCGGGGAGCTGTTTTTT. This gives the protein CASSLAWSENTGELFF.

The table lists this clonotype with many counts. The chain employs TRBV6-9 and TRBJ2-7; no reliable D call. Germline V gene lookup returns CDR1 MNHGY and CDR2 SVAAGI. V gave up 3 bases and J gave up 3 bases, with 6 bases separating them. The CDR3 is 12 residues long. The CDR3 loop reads CASSYDRYEQYF. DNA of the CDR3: TGTGCCAGCAGTTACGACCGCTACGAGCAGTACTTC.

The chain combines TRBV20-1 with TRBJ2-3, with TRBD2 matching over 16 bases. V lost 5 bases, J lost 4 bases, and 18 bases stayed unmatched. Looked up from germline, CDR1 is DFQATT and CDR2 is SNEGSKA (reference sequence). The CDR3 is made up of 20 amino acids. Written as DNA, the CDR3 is TGCAGTGCTCGAAGAACAGCGATTCCGGGACTAGCGGGGGGGGCAGATACGCAGTATTTT. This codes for CSARRTAIPGLAGGADTQYF.

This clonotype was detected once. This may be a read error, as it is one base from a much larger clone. Written as DNA, the CDR3 is TGTGCCAGCAGTTTTGGAGGGAGCGCTGAAGCTTTCTTT. Residues: CASSFGGSAEAFF. This chain connects TRBV11-3 to TRBJ1-1, with D uncertain. Trimming shortened V by 6 bases and J by 6 bases, and 14 bases separated the two germline ends. This CDR3 comprises 13 residues. CDR1 and CDR2 from the germline V gene are SGHNT and YENEEA.

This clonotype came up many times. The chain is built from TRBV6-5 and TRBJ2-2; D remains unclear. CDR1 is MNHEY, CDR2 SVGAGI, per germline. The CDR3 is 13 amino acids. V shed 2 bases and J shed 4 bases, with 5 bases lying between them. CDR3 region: CASSYQITGELFF. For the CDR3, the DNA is TGTGCCAGCAGTTACCAGATCACCGGGGAGCTGTTTTTT.

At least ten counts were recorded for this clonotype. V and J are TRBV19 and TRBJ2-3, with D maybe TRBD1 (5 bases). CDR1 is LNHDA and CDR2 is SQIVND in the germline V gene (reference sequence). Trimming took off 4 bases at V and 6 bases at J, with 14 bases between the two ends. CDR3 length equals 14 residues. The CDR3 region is CASSNTQGMDTQYF. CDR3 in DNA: TGTGCCAGTAGTAATACCCAGGGAATGGATACGCAGTATTTT.

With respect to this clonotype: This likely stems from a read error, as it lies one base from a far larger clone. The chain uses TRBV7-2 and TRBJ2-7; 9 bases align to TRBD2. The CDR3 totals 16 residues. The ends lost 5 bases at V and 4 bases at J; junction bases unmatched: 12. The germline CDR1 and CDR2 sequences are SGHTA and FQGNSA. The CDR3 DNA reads TGTGCCAGCAGCCTCGCCTGGACTAGCGTTTCTTACGAGCAGTACTTC. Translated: CASSLAWTSVSYEQYF. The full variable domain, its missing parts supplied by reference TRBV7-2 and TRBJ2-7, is GAGVSQSPSNKVTEKGKDVELRCDPISGHTALYWYRQSLGQGLEFLIYFQGNSAPDKSGLPSDRFSAERTGGSVSTLTIQRTQQEDSAVYLCASSLAWTSVSYEQYFGPGTRLTVT.

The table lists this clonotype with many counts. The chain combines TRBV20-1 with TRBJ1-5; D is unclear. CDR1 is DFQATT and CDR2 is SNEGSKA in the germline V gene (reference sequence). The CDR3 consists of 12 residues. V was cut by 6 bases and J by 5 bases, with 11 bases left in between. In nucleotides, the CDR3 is TGCAGTGCCGGAGCGGGTGATCAGCCCCAGCATTTT. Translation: CSAGAGDQPQHF.

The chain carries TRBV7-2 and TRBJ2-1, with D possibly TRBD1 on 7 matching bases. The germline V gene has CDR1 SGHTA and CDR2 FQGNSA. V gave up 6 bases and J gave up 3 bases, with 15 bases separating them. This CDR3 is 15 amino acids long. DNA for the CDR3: TGTGCCAGCAGTTCAGGGGGGACAAACTACAATGAGCAGTTCTTC. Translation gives CASSSGGTNYNEQFF. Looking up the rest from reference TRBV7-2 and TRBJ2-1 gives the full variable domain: GAGVSQSPSNKVTEKGKDVELRCDPISGHTALYWYRQSLGQGLEFLIYFQGNSAPDKSGLPSDRFSAERTGGSVSTLTIQRTQQEDSAVYLCASSSGGTNYNEQFFGPGTRLTVL.

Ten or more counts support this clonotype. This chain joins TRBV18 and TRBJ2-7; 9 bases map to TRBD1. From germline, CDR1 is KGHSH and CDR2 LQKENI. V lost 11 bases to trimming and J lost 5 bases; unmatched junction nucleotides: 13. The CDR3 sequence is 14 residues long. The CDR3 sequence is CAPITKGQGHEQYF. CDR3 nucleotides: TGTGCCCCAATCACCAAGGGACAGGGCCACGAGCAGTACTTC. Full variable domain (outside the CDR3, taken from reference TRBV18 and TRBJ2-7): NAGVMQNPRHLVRRRGQEARLRCSPMKGHSHVYWYRQLPEEGLKFMVYLQKENIIDESGMPKERFSAEFPKEGPSILRIQQVVRGDSAAYFCAPITKGQGHEQYFGPGTRLTVT.

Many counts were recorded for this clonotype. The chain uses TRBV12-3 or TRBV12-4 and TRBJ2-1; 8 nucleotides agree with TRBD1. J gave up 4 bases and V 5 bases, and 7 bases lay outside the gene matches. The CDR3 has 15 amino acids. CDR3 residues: CASSPGGKGYNEQFF. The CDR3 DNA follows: TGTGCCAGCAGTCCAGGGGGCAAGGGTTACAATGAGCAGTTCTTC.

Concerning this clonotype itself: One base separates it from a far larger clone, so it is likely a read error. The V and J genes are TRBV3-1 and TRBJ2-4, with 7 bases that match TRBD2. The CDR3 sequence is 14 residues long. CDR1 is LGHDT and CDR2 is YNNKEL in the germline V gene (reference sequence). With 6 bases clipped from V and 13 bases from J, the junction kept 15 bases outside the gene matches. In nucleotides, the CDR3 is TGTGCCAGCAGAGCGGGACTGCTTAACAATGAGCAGTACTTC. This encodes CASRAGLLNNEQYF.

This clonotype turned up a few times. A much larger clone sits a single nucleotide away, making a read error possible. The CDR3 region is CASSRERDTEAFF. CDR3 in DNA: TGTGCCAGCAGCCGGGAGAGGGACACTGAAGCTTTCTTT. The chain joins TRBV6-4 to TRBJ1-1; unclear D gene. This CDR3 contains 13 residues. Trimming removed 6 bases from V and 3 bases from J, with 11 bases in between. Germline CDR1 reads MRHNA; CDR2 reads SNTAGT.

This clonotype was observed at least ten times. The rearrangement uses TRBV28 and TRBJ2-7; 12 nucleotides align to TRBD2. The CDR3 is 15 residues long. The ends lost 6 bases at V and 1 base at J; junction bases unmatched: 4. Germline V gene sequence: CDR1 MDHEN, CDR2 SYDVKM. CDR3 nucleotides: TGTGCCAGCAGCACCACTAGCGGGGGGTCCTACGAGCAGTACTTC. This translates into CASSTTSGGSYEQYF.

The CDR3: CASSYYHRQVNQPQHF. In DNA, the CDR3 is TGTGCCAGCAGTTACTACCATAGACAGGTAAATCAGCCCCAGCATTTT. The chain joins TRBV6-2 or TRBV6-3 to TRBJ1-5; D might be TRBD1 (6 bases). V was pared by 1 base and J by 4 bases, with 14 bases between. Per germline, CDR1 MNHEY and CDR2 SVGEGT. The CDR3 extends over 16 amino acids.

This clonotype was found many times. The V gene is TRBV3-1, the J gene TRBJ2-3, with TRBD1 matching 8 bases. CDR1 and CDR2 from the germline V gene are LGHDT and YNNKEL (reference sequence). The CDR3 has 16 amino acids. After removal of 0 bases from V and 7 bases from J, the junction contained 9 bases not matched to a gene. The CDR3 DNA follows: TGTGCCAGCAGCCAAGATTTGAACAGGGGGACATATACGCAGTATTTT. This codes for CASSQDLNRGTYTQYF.

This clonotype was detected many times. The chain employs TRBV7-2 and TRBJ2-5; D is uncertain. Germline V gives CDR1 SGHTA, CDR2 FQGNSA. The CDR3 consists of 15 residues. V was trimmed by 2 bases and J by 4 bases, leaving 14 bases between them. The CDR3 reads CASSLFVTAGETQYF. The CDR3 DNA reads TGTGCCAGCAGCTTATTCGTAACAGCCGGAGAGACCCAGTACTTC.

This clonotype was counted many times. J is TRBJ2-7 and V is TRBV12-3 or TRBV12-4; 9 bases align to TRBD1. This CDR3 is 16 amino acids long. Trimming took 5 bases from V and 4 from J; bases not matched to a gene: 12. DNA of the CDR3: TGTGCCAGCAGTACGACGGGGACAGGGCGTACGTACGAGCAGTACTTC. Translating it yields CASSTTGTGRTYEQYF.

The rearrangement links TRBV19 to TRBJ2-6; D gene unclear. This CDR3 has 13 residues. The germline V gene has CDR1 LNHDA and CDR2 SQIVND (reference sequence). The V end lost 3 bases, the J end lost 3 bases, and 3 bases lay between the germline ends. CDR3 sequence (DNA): TGTGCCAGTAGTATGGGTGGGGCCAACGTCCTGACTTTC. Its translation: CASSMGGANVLTF.

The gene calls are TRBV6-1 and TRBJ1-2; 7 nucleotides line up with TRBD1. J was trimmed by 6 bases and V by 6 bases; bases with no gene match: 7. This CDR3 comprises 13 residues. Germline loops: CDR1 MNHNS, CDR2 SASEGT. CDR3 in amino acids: CASSTYRGDGYTF. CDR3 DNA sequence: TGTGCCAGCAGCACCTACAGGGGAGATGGCTACACCTTC.

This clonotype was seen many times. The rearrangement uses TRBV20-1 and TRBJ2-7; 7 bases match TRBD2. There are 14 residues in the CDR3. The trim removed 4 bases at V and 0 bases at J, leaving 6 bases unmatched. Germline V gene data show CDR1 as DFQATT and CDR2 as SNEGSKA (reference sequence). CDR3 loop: CSAIWGGSSYEQYF. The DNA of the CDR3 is TGCAGTGCTATTTGGGGGGGGAGCTCCTACGAGCAGTACTTC.